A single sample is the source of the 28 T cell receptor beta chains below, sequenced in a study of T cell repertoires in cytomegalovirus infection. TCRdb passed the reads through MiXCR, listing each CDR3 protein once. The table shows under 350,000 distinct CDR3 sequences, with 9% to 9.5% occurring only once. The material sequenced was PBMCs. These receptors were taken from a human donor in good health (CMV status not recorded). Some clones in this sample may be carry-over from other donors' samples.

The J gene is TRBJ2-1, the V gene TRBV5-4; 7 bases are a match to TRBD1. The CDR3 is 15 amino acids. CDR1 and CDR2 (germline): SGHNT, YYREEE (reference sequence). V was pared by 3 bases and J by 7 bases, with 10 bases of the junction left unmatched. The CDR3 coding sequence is TGTGCCAGCAGCTCAGACAGGGACCCCTCGAATGAGCAGTTCTTC. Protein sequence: CASSSDRDPSNEQFF.

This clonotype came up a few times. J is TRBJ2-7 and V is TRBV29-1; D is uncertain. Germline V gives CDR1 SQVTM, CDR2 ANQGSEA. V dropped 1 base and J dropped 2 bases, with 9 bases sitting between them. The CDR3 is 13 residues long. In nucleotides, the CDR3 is TGCAGCGTTGAAGGTGACATACCCTACGAGCAGTACTTC. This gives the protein CSVEGDIPYEQYF.

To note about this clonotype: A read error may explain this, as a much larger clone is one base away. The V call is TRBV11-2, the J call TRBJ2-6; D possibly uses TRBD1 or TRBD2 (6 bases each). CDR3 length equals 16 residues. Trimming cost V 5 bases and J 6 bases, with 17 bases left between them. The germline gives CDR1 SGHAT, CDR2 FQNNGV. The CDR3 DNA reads TGTGCCAGCAGCGGTACGGGGGCTAGTGAGGCCAACGTCCTGACTTTC. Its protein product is CASSGTGASEANVLTF.

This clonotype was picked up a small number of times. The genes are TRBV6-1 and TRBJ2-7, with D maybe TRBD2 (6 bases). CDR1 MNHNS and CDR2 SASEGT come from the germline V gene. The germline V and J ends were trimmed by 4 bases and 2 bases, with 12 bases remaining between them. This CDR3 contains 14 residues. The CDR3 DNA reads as TGTGCCAGCAGTGTCCGGGACTCAACCTACGAGCAGTACTTC. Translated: CASSVRDSTYEQYF.

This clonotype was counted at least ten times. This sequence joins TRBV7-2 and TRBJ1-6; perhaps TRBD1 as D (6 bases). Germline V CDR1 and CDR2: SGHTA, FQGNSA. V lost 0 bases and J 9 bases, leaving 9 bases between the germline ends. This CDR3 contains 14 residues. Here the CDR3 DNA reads TGTGCCAGCAGCTTAGCGGACAGTATTTCACCCCTCCACTTT. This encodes CASSLADSISPLHF.

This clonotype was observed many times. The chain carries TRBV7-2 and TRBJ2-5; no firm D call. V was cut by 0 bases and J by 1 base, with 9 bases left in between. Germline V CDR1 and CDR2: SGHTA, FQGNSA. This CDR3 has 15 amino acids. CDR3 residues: CASSLAGVAQETQYF. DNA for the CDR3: TGTGCCAGCAGCTTAGCGGGCGTGGCCCAAGAGACCCAGTACTTC. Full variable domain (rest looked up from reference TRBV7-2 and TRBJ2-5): GAGVSQSPSNKVTEKGKDVELRCDPISGHTALYWYRQSLGQGLEFLIYFQGNSAPDKSGLPSDRFSAERTGGSVSTLTIQRTQQEDSAVYLCASSLAGVAQETQYFGPGTRLLVL.

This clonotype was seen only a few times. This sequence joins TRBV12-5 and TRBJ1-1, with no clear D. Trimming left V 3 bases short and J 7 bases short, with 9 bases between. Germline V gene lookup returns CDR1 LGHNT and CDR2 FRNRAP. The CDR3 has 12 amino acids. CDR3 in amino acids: CASGFLDREAFF. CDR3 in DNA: TGTGCTAGTGGTTTCTTGGACCGTGAAGCTTTCTTT.

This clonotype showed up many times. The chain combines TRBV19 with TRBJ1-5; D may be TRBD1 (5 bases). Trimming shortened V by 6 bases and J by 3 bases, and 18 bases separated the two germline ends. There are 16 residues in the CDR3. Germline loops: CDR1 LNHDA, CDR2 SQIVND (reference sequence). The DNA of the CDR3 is TGTGCCAGTAGCCCAGGCAGGGTTTCGGCCAATCAGCCCCAGCATTTT. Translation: CASSPGRVSANQPQHF.

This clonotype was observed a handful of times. For the CDR3, the DNA is TGTGCCTGGGGCCCCTTGGGCAGGACTGGAAACACCATATATTTT. Its translation: CAWGPLGRTGNTIYF. The chain carries TRBV30 and TRBJ1-3; D is unresolved. CDR1 and CDR2 (germline): GTSNPN, SVGIG (reference sequence). V lost 5 bases and J lost 2, with 16 bases in between. This CDR3 contains 15 residues.

The CDR3 sequence is CASRYRESSPLHF. DNA for the CDR3: TGTGCCAGCAGATACAGGGAAAGCTCACCCCTCCACTTT. This chain joins TRBV11-2 and TRBJ1-6; D may be TRBD1 (6 bases). From germline, CDR1 is SGHAT and CDR2 FQNNGV. Trimming left V 6 bases short and J 10 bases short, with 13 bases between. The CDR3 contains 13 residues.

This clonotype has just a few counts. Written as DNA, the CDR3 is TGCGCCAGCAAAGTGGGGACTAGAGTCGATGAGCAGTTCTTC. It is translated as CASKVGTRVDEQFF. The chain is built from TRBV10-2 and TRBJ2-1; 8 bases align to TRBD2. The CDR3 runs 14 residues. The germline gives CDR1 WSHSY, CDR2 SAAADI. With V trimmed by 7 bases and J by 8 bases, 10 bases remained unmatched.

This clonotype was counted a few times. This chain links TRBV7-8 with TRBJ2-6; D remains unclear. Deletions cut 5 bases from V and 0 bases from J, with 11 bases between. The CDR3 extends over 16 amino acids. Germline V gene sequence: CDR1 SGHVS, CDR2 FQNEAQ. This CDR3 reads CASSQEPLSGANVLTF. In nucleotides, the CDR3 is TGTGCCAGCAGCCAGGAACCTCTCTCTGGGGCCAACGTCCTGACTTTC.

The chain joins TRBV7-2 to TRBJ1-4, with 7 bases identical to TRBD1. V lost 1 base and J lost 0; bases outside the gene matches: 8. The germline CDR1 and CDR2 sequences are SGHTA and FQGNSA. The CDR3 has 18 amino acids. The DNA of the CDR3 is TGTGCCAGCAGCTTAGTAGGGGGCGGGCAGGCAACTAATGAAAAACTGTTTTTT. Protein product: CASSLVGGGQATNEKLFF.

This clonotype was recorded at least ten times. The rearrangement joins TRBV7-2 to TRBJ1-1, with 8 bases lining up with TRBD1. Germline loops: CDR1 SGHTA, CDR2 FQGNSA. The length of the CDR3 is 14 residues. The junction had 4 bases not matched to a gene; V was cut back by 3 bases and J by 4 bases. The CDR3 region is CASSLGQVGTEAFF. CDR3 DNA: TGTGCCAGCAGCTTGGGACAGGTTGGCACTGAAGCTTTCTTT.

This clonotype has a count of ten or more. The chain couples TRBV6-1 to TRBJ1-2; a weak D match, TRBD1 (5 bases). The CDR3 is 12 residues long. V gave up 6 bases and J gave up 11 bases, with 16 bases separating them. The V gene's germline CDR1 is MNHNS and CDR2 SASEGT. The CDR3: CASSRGRGEYTF. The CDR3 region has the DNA TGTGCCAGCAGCCGCGGACGGGGGGAATACACCTTC.

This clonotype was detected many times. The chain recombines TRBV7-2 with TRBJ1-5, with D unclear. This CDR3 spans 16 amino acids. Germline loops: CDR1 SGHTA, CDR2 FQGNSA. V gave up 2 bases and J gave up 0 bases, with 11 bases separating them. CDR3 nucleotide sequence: TGTGCCAGCAGCTTACGGGCGGAGAGTAGCAATCAGCCCCAGCATTTT. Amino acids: CASSLRAESSNQPQHF.

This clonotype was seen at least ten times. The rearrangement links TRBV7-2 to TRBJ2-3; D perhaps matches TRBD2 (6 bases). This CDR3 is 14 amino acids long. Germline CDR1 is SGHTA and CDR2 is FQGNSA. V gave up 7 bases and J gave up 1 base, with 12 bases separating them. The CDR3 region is CASTQTGGTDTQYF. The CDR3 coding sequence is TGTGCCAGCACCCAGACGGGGGGCACAGATACGCAGTATTTT.

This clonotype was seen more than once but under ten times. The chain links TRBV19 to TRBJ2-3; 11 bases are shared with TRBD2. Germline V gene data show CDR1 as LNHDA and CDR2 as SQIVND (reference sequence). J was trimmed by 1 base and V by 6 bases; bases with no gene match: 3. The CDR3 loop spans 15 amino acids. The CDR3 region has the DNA TGTGCCAGTAGGAAACTAGCGGGGGGCACAGATACGCAGTATTTT. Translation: CASRKLAGGTDTQYF. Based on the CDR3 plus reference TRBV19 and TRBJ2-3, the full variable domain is DGGITQSPKYLFRKEGQNVTLSCEQNLNHDAMYWYRQDPGQGLRLIYYSQIVNDFQKGDIAEGYSVSREKKESFPLTVTSAQKNPTAFYLCASRKLAGGTDTQYFGPGTRLTVL.

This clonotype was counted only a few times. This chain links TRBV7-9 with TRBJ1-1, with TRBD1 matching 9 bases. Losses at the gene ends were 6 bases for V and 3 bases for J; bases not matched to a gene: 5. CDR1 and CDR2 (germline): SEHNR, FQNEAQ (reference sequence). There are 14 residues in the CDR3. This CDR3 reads CASRGDRGDTEAFF. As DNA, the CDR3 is TGTGCCAGCAGGGGAGACAGGGGGGACACTGAAGCTTTCTTT.

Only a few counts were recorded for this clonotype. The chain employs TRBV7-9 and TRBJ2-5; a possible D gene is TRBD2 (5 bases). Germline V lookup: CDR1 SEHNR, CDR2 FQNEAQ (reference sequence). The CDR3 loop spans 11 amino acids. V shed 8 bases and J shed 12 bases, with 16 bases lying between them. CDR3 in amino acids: CASSSGVDKYF. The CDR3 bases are TGTGCCAGCTCATCCGGGGTAGATAAGTACTTC.

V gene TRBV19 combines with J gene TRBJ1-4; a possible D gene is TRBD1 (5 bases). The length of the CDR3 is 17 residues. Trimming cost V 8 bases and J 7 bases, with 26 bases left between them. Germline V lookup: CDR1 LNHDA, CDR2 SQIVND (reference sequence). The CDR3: CASQTGTVLRSGEKLFF. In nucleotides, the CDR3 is TGTGCCAGTCAGACCGGGACCGTTCTCCGTTCGGGTGAAAAACTGTTTTTT.

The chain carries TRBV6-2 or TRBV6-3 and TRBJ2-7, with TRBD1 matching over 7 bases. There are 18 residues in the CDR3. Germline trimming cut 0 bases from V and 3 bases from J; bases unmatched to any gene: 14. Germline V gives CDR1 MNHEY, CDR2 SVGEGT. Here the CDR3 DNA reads TGTGCCAGCAGTTACTCGACGCTCGGACAGGCGGCAATCTACGAGCAGTACTTC. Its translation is CASSYSTLGQAAIYEQYF.

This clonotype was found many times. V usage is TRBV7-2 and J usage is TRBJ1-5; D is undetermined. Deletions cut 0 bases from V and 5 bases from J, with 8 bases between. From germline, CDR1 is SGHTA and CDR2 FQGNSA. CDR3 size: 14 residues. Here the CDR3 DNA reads TGTGCCAGCAGCTTAGCAGGGCGAGATCAGCCCCAGCATTTT. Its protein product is CASSLAGRDQPQHF.

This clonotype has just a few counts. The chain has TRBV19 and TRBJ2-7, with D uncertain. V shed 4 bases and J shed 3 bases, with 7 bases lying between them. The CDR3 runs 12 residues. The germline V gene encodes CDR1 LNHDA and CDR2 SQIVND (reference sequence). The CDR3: CASSSSDYEQYF. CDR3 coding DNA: TGTGCCAGTAGTAGTTCCGACTACGAGCAGTACTTC.

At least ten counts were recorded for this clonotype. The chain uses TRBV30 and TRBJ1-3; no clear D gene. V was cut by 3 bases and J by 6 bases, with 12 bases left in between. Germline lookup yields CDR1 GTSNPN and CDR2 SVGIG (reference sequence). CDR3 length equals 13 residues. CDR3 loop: CAWRTTGENTIYF. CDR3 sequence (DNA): TGTGCCTGGAGGACAACTGGCGAAAACACCATATATTTT.

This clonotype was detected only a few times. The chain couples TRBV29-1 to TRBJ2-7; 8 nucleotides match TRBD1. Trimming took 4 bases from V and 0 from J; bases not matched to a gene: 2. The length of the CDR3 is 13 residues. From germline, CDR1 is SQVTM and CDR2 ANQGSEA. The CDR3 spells CSVGTGNSYEQYF. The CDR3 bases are TGCAGCGTTGGGACAGGGAACTCCTACGAGCAGTACTTC.

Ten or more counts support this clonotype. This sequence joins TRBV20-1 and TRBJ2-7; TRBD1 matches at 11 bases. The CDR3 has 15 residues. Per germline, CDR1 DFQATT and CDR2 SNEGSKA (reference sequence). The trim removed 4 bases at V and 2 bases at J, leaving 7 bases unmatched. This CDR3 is CSAIKGQGVPYEQYF. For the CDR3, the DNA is TGCAGTGCTATTAAGGGACAGGGGGTTCCCTACGAGCAGTACTTC.

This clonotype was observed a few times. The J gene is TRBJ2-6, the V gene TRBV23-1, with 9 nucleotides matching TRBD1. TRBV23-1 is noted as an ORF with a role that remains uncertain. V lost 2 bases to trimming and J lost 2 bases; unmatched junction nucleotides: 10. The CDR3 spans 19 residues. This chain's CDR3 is CASSQGGQGIRAGANVLTF. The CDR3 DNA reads TGCGCCAGCAGTCAAGGCGGACAGGGGATACGAGCTGGGGCCAACGTCCTGACTTTC.